Presented here are 10 T cell receptor beta chains from one specimen sequenced in a study of T cells expressing NK-cell markers. TCRdb reprocessed the 5' RACE reads, with one entry per CDR3 protein and no DNA. The table counts about 300,000 distinct CDR3 sequences; around 3.9% lies in the top ten. Sample: blood T cells: a sorted CD56 or NKG2C T cell subset, CD4+ or CD8+ T cells, or bulk PBMC T cells (not recorded which). These TCRs come from a woman between 18 and 69 years old in good health.

The chain carries TRBV20-1 and TRBJ2-5; TCRdb's D call of TRBD1 is untestable without DNA. Germline CDR1 reads DFQATT; CDR2 reads SNEGSKA (reference sequence). The CDR3 is made up of 16 amino acids. This chain's CDR3 is CSARELRDRDRETQYF.

The gene calls are TRBV24-1 and TRBJ1-2; the D call of TRBD1 rests on TCRdb alone, since no DNA is present to check it. The CDR3 spans 12 residues. Germline V gene lookup returns CDR1 KGHDR and CDR2 SFDVKD. The CDR3 loop is CATSDYRDGYTF.

The rearrangement uses TRBV15 and TRBJ1-1; the D gene TCRdb calls, TRBD1, cannot be checked with no DNA. The CDR3 loop spans 14 amino acids. CDR1 and CDR2 (germline): LNHNV, YYDKDF (reference sequence). The CDR3 reads CATSTRGVGTEAFF.

The rearrangement uses TRBV4-3 and TRBJ2-2; TCRdb reports TRBD2, a call that lacks DNA to check it against. The germline V gene encodes CDR1 LGHNA and CDR2 YSLEER. The CDR3 sequence is 15 residues long. CDR3 amino acids: CASSQLVLNTGELFF.

V gene TRBV18 combines with J gene TRBJ1-2. Germline V gives CDR1 KGHSH, CDR2 LQKENI. CDR3 size: 11 residues. CDR3 sequence reads: CASAARDGYTF. Full variable domain (missing parts from reference TRBV18 and TRBJ1-2): NAGVMQNPRHLVRRRGQEARLRCSPMKGHSHVYWYRQLPEEGLKFMVYLQKENIIDESGMPKERFSAEFPKEGPSILRIQQVVRGDSAAYFCASAARDGYTFGSGTRLTVV.

The rearrangement links TRBV9 to TRBJ2-5; TCRdb's D call, TRBD2, is unchecked because there is no DNA. Germline lookup yields CDR1 SGDLS and CDR2 YYNGEE. The CDR3 totals 16 residues. Here the CDR3 reads CASSPEGLAGVETQYF.

The V call is TRBV5-6, the J call TRBJ1-6. From germline, CDR1 is SGHDT and CDR2 YYEEEE. This CDR3 spans 16 amino acids. CDR3: CASSLSGSSYNSPLHF.

V is TRBV4-3 and J is TRBJ2-1. Germline V CDR1 and CDR2: LGHNA, YSLEER. The CDR3 runs to 14 residues. This CDR3 is CASSQDGASNEQFF.

The CDR3 loop is CASSQARDNTGELFF. The rearrangement links TRBV4-1 to TRBJ2-2; TCRdb picks TRBD1, but there is no DNA to check that call. The CDR3 has 15 residues. Germline V gene sequence: CDR1 MGHRA, CDR2 YSYEKL.

The chain employs TRBV4-3 and TRBJ1-5; TCRdb gives TRBD1 as the D gene, but with no DNA this cannot be confirmed. CDR3 length: 17 amino acids. Germline values: CDR1 LGHNA, CDR2 YSLEER. The CDR3 sequence is CASSQSRATGGNQPQHF.